The 5 T cell receptor beta chains below were found in one sample sequenced in a study of cytomegalovirus exposure and HLA in healthy donors. A multiplex PCR was run with 60 Vbeta primers and 13 Jbeta primers. TCRdb keeps only in-frame clones here, not all; method: immunoSEQ multiplex PCR. The table shows 200,000 or so clones, with about 90% occurring only once. Sequencing was performed on PBMCs. These receptors all come from a girl less than two years old in good health and CMV-seronegative.

The chain recombines TRBV11-3 with TRBJ2-1; TRBD2 matches at 16 bases. V shed 5 bases, J shed 9 bases, and the junction held 4 bases outside the gene matches. CDR1 SGHNT and CDR2 YENEEA come from the germline V gene. The CDR3 is made up of 15 amino acids. DNA for the CDR3: TGTGCCAGCAGCCCGGGACTAGCGGGAGGGGTTGAGCAGTTCTTC. Translating it yields CASSPGLAGGVEQFF.

This chain uses TRBV2 with TRBJ2-2, with 9 bases fitting TRBD1. CDR3 length: 15 residues. After removal of 5 bases from V and 6 bases from J, the junction contained 7 bases not matched to a gene. Germline V gene data show CDR1 as SNHLY and CDR2 as FYNNEI. The CDR3: CASSPLTGGSGELFF. CDR3 bases: TGTGCCAGCAGTCCCCTGACAGGGGGGTCCGGGGAGCTGTTTTTT.

The chain recombines TRBV25-1 with TRBJ2-7; perhaps TRBD2 as D (7 bases). Germline assignment: CDR1 MGHDK and CDR2 SYGVNS. V was trimmed by 6 bases and J by 5 bases, leaving 11 bases between them. The CDR3 consists of 12 residues. The CDR3 region has the DNA TGTGCCAGCAGCGGGGGGCCCCACGAGCAGTACTTC. Its translation: CASSGGPHEQYF.

This clone was seen more than once but under ten times. The chain carries TRBV6-5 and TRBJ2-7, with 7 positions matching TRBD2. The V gene end was trimmed by 8 bases and the J gene end by 0 bases; junction bases not matched to a gene: 4. The CDR3 runs to 13 residues. Germline V CDR1 and CDR2: MNHEY, SVGAGI. The CDR3 DNA reads as TGTGCCAGCGGGCGGGGGACCTCCTACGAGCAGTACTTC. Protein sequence: CASGRGTSYEQYF.

The chain uses TRBV4-2 and TRBJ2-4, with TRBD2 matching over 7 bases. Germline assignment: CDR1 LGHNA and CDR2 YNFKEQ. V shed 0 bases and J 6 bases; nucleotides not matched to a gene: 2. The CDR3 is made up of 14 amino acids. The CDR3 loop reads CASSQDSGGNIQYF. CDR3 in DNA: TGTGCCAGCAGCCAAGATTCGGGGGGAAACATTCAGTACTTC.